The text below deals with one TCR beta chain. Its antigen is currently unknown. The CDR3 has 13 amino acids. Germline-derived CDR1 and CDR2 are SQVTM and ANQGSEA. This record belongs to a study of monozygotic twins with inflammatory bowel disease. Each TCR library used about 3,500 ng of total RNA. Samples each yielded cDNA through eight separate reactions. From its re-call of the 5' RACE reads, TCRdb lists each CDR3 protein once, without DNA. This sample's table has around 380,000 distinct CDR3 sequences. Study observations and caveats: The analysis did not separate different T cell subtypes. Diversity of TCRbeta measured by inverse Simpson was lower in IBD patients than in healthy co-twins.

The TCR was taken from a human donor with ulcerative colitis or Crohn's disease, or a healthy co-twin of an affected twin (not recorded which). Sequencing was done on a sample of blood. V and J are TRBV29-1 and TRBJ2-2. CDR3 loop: CSVDPGRNGELFF.